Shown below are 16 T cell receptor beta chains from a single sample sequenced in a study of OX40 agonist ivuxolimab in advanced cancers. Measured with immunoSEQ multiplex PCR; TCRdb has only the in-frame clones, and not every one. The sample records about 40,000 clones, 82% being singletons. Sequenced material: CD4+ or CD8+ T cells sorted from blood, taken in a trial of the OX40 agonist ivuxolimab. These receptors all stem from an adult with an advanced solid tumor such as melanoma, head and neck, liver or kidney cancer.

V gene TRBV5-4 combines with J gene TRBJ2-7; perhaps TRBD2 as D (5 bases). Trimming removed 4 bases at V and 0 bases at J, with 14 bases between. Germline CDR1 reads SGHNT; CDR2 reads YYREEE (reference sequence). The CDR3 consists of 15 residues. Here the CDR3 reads CASSQDFSSSYEQYF. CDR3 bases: TGTGCCAGCAGCCAGGACTTTTCGAGCTCCTACGAGCAGTACTTC.

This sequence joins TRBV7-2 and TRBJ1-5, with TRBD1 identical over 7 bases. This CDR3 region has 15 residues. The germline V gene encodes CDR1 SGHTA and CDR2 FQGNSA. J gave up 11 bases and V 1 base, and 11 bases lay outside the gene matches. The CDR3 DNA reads TGTGCCAGCAGCTTAGGGGGGACAGCCCTGAGGGCCCAGCATTTT. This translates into CASSLGGTALRAQHF.

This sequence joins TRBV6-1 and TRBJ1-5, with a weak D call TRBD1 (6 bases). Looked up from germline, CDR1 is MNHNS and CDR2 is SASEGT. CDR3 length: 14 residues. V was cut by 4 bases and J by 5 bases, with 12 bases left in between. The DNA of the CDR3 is TGTGCCAGCAGTGTAGGGACACATGATCAGCCCCAGCATTTT. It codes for CASSVGTHDQPQHF.

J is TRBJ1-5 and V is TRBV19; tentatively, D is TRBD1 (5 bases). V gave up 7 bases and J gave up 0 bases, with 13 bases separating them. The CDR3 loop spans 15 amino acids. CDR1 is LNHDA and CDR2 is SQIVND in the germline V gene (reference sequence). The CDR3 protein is CASKRQPYSNQPQHF. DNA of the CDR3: TGTGCCAGTAAGCGACAGCCCTATAGCAATCAGCCCCAGCATTTT.

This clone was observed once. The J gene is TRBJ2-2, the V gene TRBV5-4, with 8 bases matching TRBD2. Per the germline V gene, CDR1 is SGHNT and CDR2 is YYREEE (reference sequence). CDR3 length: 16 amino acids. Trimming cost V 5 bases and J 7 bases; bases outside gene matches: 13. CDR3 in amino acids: CASSLGDREGYGELFF. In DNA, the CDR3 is TGTGCCAGCAGTTTAGGGGACCGGGAGGGTTACGGGGAGCTGTTTTTT. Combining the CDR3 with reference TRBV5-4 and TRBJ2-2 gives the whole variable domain ETGVTQSPTHLIKTRGQQVTLRCSSQSGHNTVSWYQQALGQGPQFIFQYYREEENGRGNFPPRFSGLQFPNYSSELNVNALELDDSALYLCASSLGDREGYGELFFGEGSRLTVL.

The CDR3 nucleotides read TGCGCCAGCAGCTCGGGACAGGCTAAACCCCTCCACTTT. Its protein is CASSSGQAKPLHF. The rearrangement uses TRBV5-1 and TRBJ1-6; 8 bases agree with TRBD1. CDR1 and CDR2 (germline): SGHRS, YFSETQ. This CDR3 is built from 13 residues. Trimming removed 3 bases from V and 12 bases from J; junction bases left unmatched: 5.

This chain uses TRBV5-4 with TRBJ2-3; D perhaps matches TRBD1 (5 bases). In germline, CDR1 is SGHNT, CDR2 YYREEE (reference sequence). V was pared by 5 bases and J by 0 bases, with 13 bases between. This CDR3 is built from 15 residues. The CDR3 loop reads CASRPGQISTDTQYF. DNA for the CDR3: TGTGCCAGCAGACCCGGACAAATTAGCACAGATACGCAGTATTTT.

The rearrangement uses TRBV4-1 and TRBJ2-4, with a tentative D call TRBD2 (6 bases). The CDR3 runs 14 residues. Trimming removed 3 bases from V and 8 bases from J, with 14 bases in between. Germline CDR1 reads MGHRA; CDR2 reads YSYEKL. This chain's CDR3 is CASSHPAGNDIQYF. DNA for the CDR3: TGCGCCAGCAGCCATCCGGCGGGGAATGACATTCAGTACTTC.

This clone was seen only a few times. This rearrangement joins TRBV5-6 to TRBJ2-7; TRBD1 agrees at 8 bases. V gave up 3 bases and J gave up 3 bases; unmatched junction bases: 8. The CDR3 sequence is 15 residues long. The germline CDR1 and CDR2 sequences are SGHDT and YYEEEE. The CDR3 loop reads CASSSLGQGVYEQYF. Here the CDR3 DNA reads TGTGCCAGCAGCTCCCTAGGACAGGGAGTCTACGAGCAGTACTTC.

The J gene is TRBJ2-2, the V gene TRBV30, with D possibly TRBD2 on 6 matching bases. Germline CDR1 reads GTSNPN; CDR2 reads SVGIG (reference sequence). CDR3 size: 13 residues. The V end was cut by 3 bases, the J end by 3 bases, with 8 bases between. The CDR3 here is CAWRGGHTGELFF. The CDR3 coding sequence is TGTGCCTGGAGGGGAGGTCACACCGGGGAGCTGTTTTTT.

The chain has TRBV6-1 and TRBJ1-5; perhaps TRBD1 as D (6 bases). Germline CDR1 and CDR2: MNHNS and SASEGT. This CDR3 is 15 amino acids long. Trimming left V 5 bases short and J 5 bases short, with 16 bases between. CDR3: CASSPRGQVDQPQHF. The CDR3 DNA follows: TGTGCCAGCAGTCCCCGGGGGCAGGTTGATCAGCCCCAGCATTTT.

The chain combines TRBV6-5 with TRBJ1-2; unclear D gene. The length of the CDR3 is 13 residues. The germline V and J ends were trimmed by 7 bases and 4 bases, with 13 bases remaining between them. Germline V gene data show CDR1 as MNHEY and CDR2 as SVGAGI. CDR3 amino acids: CASTSGDLYGYTF. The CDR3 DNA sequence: TGTGCCAGCACCTCGGGTGACCTCTATGGCTACACCTTC.

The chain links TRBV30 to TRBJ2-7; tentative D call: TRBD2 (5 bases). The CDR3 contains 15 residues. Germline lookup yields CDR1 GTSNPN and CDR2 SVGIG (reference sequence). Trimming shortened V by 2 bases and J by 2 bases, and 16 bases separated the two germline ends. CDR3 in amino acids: CAWSPTQGRPYEQYF. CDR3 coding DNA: TGTGCCTGGAGTCCAACACAAGGGAGACCCTACGAGCAGTACTTC.

CDR3 region: CASSPPGVNQPQHF. Here the CDR3 DNA reads TGCGCCAGCAGCCCGCCAGGGGTAAATCAGCCCCAGCATTTT. The V gene is TRBV4-1, the J gene TRBJ1-5; weak D call: TRBD1 (6 bases). The V gene lost 4 bases and the J gene lost 4 bases, with 11 bases spanning the gap. CDR3 length: 14 residues. Germline CDR1 MGHRA, CDR2 YSYEKL.

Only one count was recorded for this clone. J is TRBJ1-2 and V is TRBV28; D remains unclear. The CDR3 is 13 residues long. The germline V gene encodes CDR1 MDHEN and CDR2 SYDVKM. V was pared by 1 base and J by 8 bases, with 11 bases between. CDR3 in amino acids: CASSLLTALGYTF. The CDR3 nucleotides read TGTGCCAGCAGTTTATTAACCGCCTTAGGCTACACCTTC.

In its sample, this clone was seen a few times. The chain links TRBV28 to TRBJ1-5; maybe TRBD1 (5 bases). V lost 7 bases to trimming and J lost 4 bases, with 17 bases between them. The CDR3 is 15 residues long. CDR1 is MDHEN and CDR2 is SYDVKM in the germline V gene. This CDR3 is CASNVGGSYNQPQHF. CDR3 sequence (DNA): TGTGCCAGCAATGTGGGGGGTAGTTATAATCAGCCCCAGCATTTT. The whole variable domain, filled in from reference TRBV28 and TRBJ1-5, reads DVKVTQSSRYLVKRTGEKVFLECVQDMDHENMFWYRQDPGLGLRLIYFSYDVKMKEKGDIPEGYSVSREKKERFSLILESASTNQTSMYLCASNVGGSYNQPQHFGDGTRLSIL.